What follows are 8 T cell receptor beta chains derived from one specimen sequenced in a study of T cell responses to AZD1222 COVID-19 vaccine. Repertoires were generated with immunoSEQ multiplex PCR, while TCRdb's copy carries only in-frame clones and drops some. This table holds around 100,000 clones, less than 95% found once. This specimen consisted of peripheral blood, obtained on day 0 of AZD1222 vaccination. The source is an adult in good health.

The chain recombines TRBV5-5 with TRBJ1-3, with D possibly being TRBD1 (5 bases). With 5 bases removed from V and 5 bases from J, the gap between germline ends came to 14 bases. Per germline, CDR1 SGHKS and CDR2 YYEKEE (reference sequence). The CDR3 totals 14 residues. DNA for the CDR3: TGTGCCAGCAGTGGGCAGGGTGCGAGAAACACCATATATTTT. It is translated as CASSGQGARNTIYF.

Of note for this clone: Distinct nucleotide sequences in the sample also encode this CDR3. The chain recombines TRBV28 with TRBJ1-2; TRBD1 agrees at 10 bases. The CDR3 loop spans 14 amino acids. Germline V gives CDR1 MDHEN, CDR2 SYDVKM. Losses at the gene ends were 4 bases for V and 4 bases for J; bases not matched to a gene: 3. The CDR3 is CASSSGTGVYGYTF. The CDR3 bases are TGTGCCAGCAGTTCCGGGACAGGGGTCTATGGCTACACCTTC.

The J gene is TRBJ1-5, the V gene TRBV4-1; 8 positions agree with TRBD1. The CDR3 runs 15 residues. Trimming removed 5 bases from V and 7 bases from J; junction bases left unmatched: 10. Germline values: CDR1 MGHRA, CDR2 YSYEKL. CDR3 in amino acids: CASSSDRGSFQPQHF. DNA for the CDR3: TGCGCCAGCAGCTCAGACAGGGGATCGTTCCAGCCCCAGCATTTT.

CDR3 nucleotide sequence: TGTGCCAGCAGTTTGACGACCGGGGAGCTGTTTTTT. Protein sequence: CASSLTTGELFF. The V and J genes are TRBV28 and TRBJ2-2; D is uncertain. Germline CDR1 MDHEN, CDR2 SYDVKM. V lost 3 bases to trimming and J lost 5 bases, with 4 bases between them. The CDR3 spans 12 residues.

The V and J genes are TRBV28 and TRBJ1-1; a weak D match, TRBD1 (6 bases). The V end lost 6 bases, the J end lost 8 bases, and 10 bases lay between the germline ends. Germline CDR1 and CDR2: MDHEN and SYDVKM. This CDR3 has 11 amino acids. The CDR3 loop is CASSKTGEAFF. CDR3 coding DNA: TGTGCCAGCAGCAAGACAGGAGAAGCTTTCTTT.

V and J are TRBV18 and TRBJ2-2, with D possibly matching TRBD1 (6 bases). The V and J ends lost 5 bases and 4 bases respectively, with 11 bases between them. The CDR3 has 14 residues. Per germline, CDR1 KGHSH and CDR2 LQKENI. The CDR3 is CASSTNRVTGELFF. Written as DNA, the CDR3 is TGTGCCAGCTCAACGAACAGGGTCACCGGGGAGCTGTTTTTT.

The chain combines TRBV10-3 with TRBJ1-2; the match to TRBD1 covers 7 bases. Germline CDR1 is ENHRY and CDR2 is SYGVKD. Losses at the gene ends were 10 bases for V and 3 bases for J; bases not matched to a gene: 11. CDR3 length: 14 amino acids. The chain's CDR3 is CATQSQQGDYGYTF. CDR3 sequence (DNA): TGTGCCACCCAGAGCCAGCAGGGGGACTATGGCTACACCTTC.

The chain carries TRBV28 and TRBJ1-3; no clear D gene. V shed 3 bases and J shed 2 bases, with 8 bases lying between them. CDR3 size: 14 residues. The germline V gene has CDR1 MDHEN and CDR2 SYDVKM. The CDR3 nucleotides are TGTGCCAGCAGTTTGCCGGGAGCTGGAAACACCATATATTTT. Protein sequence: CASSLPGAGNTIYF.